Below are 8 T cell receptor beta chains sequenced from a single sample in a study of blood T cell repertoires in COVID-19. TCRdb keeps only in-frame clones here, not all; method: immunoSEQ multiplex PCR. The sample contains about 200,000 clones, 89% of which appear only once. The material sequenced was PBMCs or T cells enriched from blood (not recorded which). The receptors derive from a young woman with acute COVID-19.

The chain employs TRBV19 and TRBJ1-2, with TRBD1 matching 8 bases. The CDR3 is made up of 15 amino acids. The J segment lost 6 bases and the V segment lost 7 bases, leaving 13 bases of the junction unmatched. Germline V gives CDR1 LNHDA, CDR2 SQIVND (reference sequence). The DNA of the CDR3 is TGTGCCAGTATCGACTTTGCAGGGGGCCTAGATGGCTACACCTTC. Its translation is CASIDFAGGLDGYTF.

This clone was observed once. The chain couples TRBV5-1 to TRBJ2-3, with 16 bases matching TRBD2. This CDR3 has 17 amino acids. The J segment lost 5 bases and the V segment lost 3 bases, leaving 6 bases of the junction unmatched. In germline, CDR1 is SGHRS, CDR2 YFSETQ. The CDR3 DNA sequence: TGCGCCAGCAGCTCGGCGGGACTAGCGGGGGGGCTAGATACGCAGTATTTT. Amino acid sequence: CASSSAGLAGGLDTQYF.

The chain uses TRBV14 and TRBJ2-3, with TRBD2 matching 12 bases. Germline V gene data show CDR1 as SGHDN and CDR2 as FVKESK. Trimming at V came to 4 bases and at J to 4 bases, leaving 15 bases not matched to a gene. The CDR3 runs to 19 residues. The CDR3, as DNA: TGTGCCAGCAGCCGTCGATGGACTAGCGGGGCCTCTGCAGCAGATACGCAGTATTTT. This codes for CASSRRWTSGASAADTQYF.

This rearrangement joins TRBV24-1 to TRBJ1-2; D might be TRBD1 (6 bases). The germline V gene encodes CDR1 KGHDR and CDR2 SFDVKD. V lost 3 bases and J lost 8, with 15 bases in between. The CDR3 runs 14 residues. Here the CDR3 DNA reads TGTGCCACCAGTGATATACAGGGTCCGGGAGGCTACACCTTC. It codes for CATSDIQGPGGYTF.

This chain connects TRBV10-3 to TRBJ1-5; 8 bases match TRBD1. This CDR3 region has 15 residues. J was trimmed by 1 base and V by 6 bases; bases with no gene match: 5. Germline CDR1 ENHRY, CDR2 SYGVKD. The CDR3 loop reads CAISQGATSNQPQHF. The CDR3 DNA reads as TGTGCCATCAGCCAGGGGGCTACGAGCAATCAGCCCCAGCATTTT.

The V gene is TRBV27, the J gene TRBJ2-1; 7 nucleotides align to TRBD1. Germline V lookup: CDR1 MNHEY, CDR2 SMNVEV (reference sequence). V trimming: 0 bases; J trimming: 2 bases; junction bases outside the gene matches: 4. The length of the CDR3 is 16 residues. The chain's CDR3 is CASSLSTGRTYNEQFF. CDR3 nucleotide sequence: TGTGCCAGCAGTTTATCGACAGGGCGAACCTACAATGAGCAGTTCTTC.

J is TRBJ1-2 and V is TRBV5-5; D perhaps matches TRBD1 (5 bases). This CDR3 region has 17 residues. V gave up 0 bases and J gave up 3 bases, with 18 bases separating them. Germline-derived CDR1 and CDR2 are SGHKS and YYEKEE (reference sequence). CDR3 residues: CASSLAQAGFNYYGYTF. The CDR3 region has the DNA TGTGCCAGCAGCTTGGCACAGGCAGGGTTTAACTACTATGGCTACACCTTC.

The chain combines TRBV18 with TRBJ1-3, with 8 positions matching TRBD1. The length of the CDR3 is 14 residues. Germline-derived CDR1 and CDR2 are KGHSH and LQKENI. J was trimmed by 9 bases and V by 3 bases; bases with no gene match: 7. CDR3 in amino acids: CASSPMDRESTIYF. CDR3 nucleotide sequence: TGTGCCAGCTCACCTATGGACAGGGAGAGCACCATATATTTT.